This T cell receptor (beta chain) was observed in a study of blood T cell repertoires in COVID-19. Study information: Sources were T cells, B-cell-depleted T cells, or PBMCs; the material itself was cDNA or gDNA.

Self-reported history from a screening survey and questionnaire set each donor's cohort. Symptom resolution, clearance, or two negative PCRs marked donors in Cohort 3 as recovered. Profiled with immunoSEQ multiplex PCR; TCRdb holds only in-frame clones, not every one. This sample carries some 400,000 clones, 85% to 90% of them seen once, and the ten largest clones take less than 2%. Germline-derived CDR1 and CDR2 are LNHNV and YYDKDF (reference sequence). The junction had 4 bases not matched to a gene; V was cut back by 5 bases and J by 4 bases. The CDR3 loop spans 14 amino acids. This TCR came from a woman in her 30s who had recovered from COVID-19. The sequenced material came from PBMCs or T cells enriched from blood (not recorded which). The chain joins TRBV15 to TRBJ1-3; the match to TRBD1 covers 8 bases. CDR3 sequence reads: CATSGQGAGNTIYF. The CDR3 nucleotides read TGTGCCACCAGCGGACAGGGAGCCGGAAACACCATATATTTT.